This T cell receptor beta chain was retrieved from a study of cytomegalovirus exposure and HLA in healthy donors. The germline V gene has CDR1 SGHNT and CDR2 YENEEA. The CDR3 has 13 residues. V shed 3 bases, J shed 5 bases, and the junction held 4 bases outside the gene matches. With respect to this clone: Its antigen is still unknown.

Overall study findings and caveats: Later work found that TCR association rates differed between HLA loci; DRB1 had the most and HLA-C the fewest. Cytomegalovirus status was reportedly diagnosed by the classifier with high sensitivity and specificity. Most TCR beta V segments were productive about 90% or about 30% of the time in an earlier analysis.

With 60 Vbeta and 13 Jbeta primers, the PCR was carried out. Using immunoSEQ multiplex PCR, the repertoire was profiled, and TCRdb retains in-frame clones only, with some absent. The data show just over 150,000 clones, around four fifths seen once. The source is a woman in her thirties in good health and CMV-seronegative. V usage is TRBV11-3 and J usage is TRBJ2-7, with 7 bases lining up with TRBD1. The specimen was PBMCs. CDR3 nucleotides: TGTGCCAGCAGCTTCGACAGGGAAAACGAGCAGTACTTC. This translates into CASSFDRENEQYF.